The 19 T cell receptor beta chains listed next were all sequenced from one sample in a study of cytomegalovirus exposure and HLA in healthy donors. The PCR used 60 Vbeta and 13 Jbeta primers. Sequencing was performed with immunoSEQ multiplex PCR; in TCRdb, only in-frame clones are kept and a portion is missing. The listing contains roughly 120,000 clones. Sequences were obtained from PBMCs. These receptors were taken from a young man in good health and CMV-seronegative.

The chain carries TRBV2 and TRBJ2-3, with 9 bases fitting TRBD1. CDR3 size: 14 residues. The germline V gene encodes CDR1 SNHLY and CDR2 FYNNEI. J gave up 0 bases and V 8 bases, and 3 bases lay outside the gene matches. This chain's CDR3 is CASGDRGSTDTQYF. CDR3 DNA: TGTGCCAGCGGAGACAGGGGGAGCACAGATACGCAGTATTTT.

The V call is TRBV28, the J call TRBJ2-5, with D perhaps TRBD1 (6 bases). The CDR3 is 14 amino acids. Looked up from germline, CDR1 is MDHEN and CDR2 is SYDVKM. With 5 bases removed from V and 0 bases from J, the gap between germline ends came to 10 bases. CDR3 residues: CASSIRDNQETQYF. CDR3 DNA sequence: TGTGCCAGCAGTATCCGGGACAACCAAGAGACCCAGTACTTC.

V usage is TRBV6-6 and J usage is TRBJ1-5; TRBD1 aligns across 10 bases. Germline V CDR1 and CDR2: MNHNY, SVGAGI (reference sequence). Trimming cost V 3 bases and J 2 bases; bases outside gene matches: 4. CDR3 length: 16 amino acids. The CDR3 DNA reads as TGTGCCAGCAGTTATTCCGGGACAGGGGGCAATCAGCCCCAGCATTTT. Translation gives CASSYSGTGGNQPQHF.

The chain has TRBV18 and TRBJ2-1; 8 nucleotides line up with TRBD1. Germline lookup yields CDR1 KGHSH and CDR2 LQKENI. V dropped 0 bases and J dropped 8; count of bases not matched to a gene: 3. The CDR3 is 14 residues long. The CDR3 DNA follows: TGTGCCAGCTCACCACCGAGCAGGGGGCATGAGCAGTTCTTC. This translates into CASSPPSRGHEQFF.

The chain has TRBV13 and TRBJ2-1; D possibly corresponds to TRBD2 (5 bases). This CDR3 comprises 14 residues. Trimming took 4 bases from V and 8 from J, leaving 15 bases between them. Germline-derived CDR1 and CDR2 are PRHDT and FYEKMQ (reference sequence). The CDR3 bases are TGTGCCAGCAGCTCATTATCGGGGAGCGATGAGCAGTTCTTC. Protein product: CASSSLSGSDEQFF.

V and J are TRBV2 and TRBJ2-3; 9 nucleotides match TRBD1. The CDR3 contains 15 residues. The junction had 8 bases not matched to a gene; V was cut back by 5 bases and J by 5 bases. From germline, CDR1 is SNHLY and CDR2 FYNNEI. The CDR3 region is CASSNTGGAGDTQYF. DNA of the CDR3: TGTGCCAGCAGTAATACAGGGGGCGCCGGAGATACGCAGTATTTT.

The V call is TRBV7-9, the J call TRBJ2-3; D call uncertain. The CDR3 has 14 residues. In germline, CDR1 is SEHNR, CDR2 FQNEAQ (reference sequence). The germline V and J ends were trimmed by 2 bases and 6 bases, with 12 bases remaining between them. The CDR3, as DNA: TGTGCCAGCAGCTTACTGCGGCAGTTTGATACGCAGTATTTT. This translates into CASSLLRQFDTQYF.

This sequence joins TRBV6-1 and TRBJ2-5, with 8 bases lining up with TRBD2. The J call is uncertain, as TRBJ2-7 better fits the DNA end. CDR3 length: 16 amino acids. Germline CDR1 reads MNHNS; CDR2 reads SASEGT. CDR3 in DNA: TGTGCCAGCAGTGCATCGGGAGGGACCTCGGGCTACGAGCAGTACTTC. Encoded protein: CASSASGGTSGYEQYF.

The chain carries TRBV12-5 and TRBJ2-2; D call uncertain. The CDR3 is 13 amino acids. V lost 7 bases and J 4 bases, leaving 10 bases between the germline ends. CDR1 is LGHNT, CDR2 FRNRAP, per germline. CDR3 residues: CASANQATGELFF. The CDR3, as DNA: TGTGCTAGTGCTAACCAGGCCACCGGGGAGCTGTTTTTT.

The CDR3 spells CASRPGGDQETQYF. The CDR3 DNA reads as TGTGCCAGCAGACCCGGGGGGGATCAAGAGACCCAGTACTTC. The V and J genes are TRBV6-5 and TRBJ2-5, with 8 bases that match TRBD2. The V gene end was trimmed by 6 bases and the J gene end by 2 bases; junction bases not matched to a gene: 5. Germline V gene sequence: CDR1 MNHEY, CDR2 SVGAGI. The CDR3 is made up of 14 amino acids.

A note on this clone: The sample carries other DNA sequences with the same CDR3. The CDR3 DNA sequence: TGCGCCAGCAGCCCCGGGAGCTCTGGAAACACCATATATTTT. This sequence encodes CASSPGSSGNTIYF. The chain uses TRBV5-1 and TRBJ1-3; D is unresolved. This CDR3 has 14 amino acids. Trimming stripped 4 bases from V and 0 bases from J, with 8 bases between. Germline CDR1 and CDR2: SGHRS and YFSETQ.

J is TRBJ1-1 and V is TRBV4-1, with TRBD1 as a possible D gene (5 bases). The CDR3 extends over 14 amino acids. Trimming shortened V by 1 base and J by 5 bases, and 11 bases separated the two germline ends. Germline CDR1 reads MGHRA; CDR2 reads YSYEKL. CDR3 amino acids: CASSQVRVGTEAFF. The CDR3 bases are TGCGCCAGCAGCCAAGTCAGGGTGGGTACTGAAGCTTTCTTT.

The chain combines TRBV5-6 with TRBJ2-7, with a tentative D call TRBD2 (6 bases). Between the trimmed V and J ends, which lost 3 bases and 2 bases, there was a span of 15 bases. Germline-derived CDR1 and CDR2 are SGHDT and YYEEEE. CDR3 length: 15 residues. The chain's CDR3 is CASSSEAGFPYEQYF. CDR3 nucleotide sequence: TGTGCCAGCAGCTCAGAGGCGGGGTTCCCCTACGAGCAGTACTTC.

V usage is TRBV5-1 and J usage is TRBJ2-5; the match to TRBD1 covers 8 bases. V was pared by 1 base and J by 1 base, with 3 bases of the junction left unmatched. From germline, CDR1 is SGHRS and CDR2 YFSETQ. The length of the CDR3 is 15 residues. In DNA form, the CDR3 reads TGCGCCAGCAGCTTGCTCGGACAGGGCCAAGAGACCCAGTACTTC. Amino acids: CASSLLGQGQETQYF.

DNA for the CDR3: TGTGCCACCAGCAGGACAGGGTTTGGAAACACCATATATTTT. The encoded protein is CATSRTGFGNTIYF. The chain is built from TRBV15 and TRBJ1-3; 7 nucleotides line up with TRBD1. Trimming cost V 3 bases and J 3 bases; bases outside gene matches: 2. The CDR3 contains 14 residues. Per germline, CDR1 LNHNV and CDR2 YYDKDF (reference sequence).

Details on this clone: Within the sample, other DNA sequences also encode this same CDR3. V gene TRBV5-4 combines with J gene TRBJ1-1, with D maybe TRBD1 (5 bases). This CDR3 spans 15 amino acids. Germline assignment: CDR1 SGHNT and CDR2 YYREEE (reference sequence). Deletions cut 4 bases from V and 2 bases from J, with 15 bases between. The CDR3 region is CASSIPIGANTEAFF. DNA for the CDR3: TGTGCCAGCAGCATTCCTATAGGGGCCAACACTGAAGCTTTCTTT.

This chain joins TRBV7-2 and TRBJ1-2; possibly TRBD1 for D (6 bases). CDR3 size: 13 residues. The V end lost 1 base, the J end lost 4 bases, and 7 bases lay between the germline ends. Germline V gene sequence: CDR1 SGHTA, CDR2 FQGNSA. As DNA, the CDR3 is TGTGCCAGCAGCTTAGACAGGGTCTATGGCTACACCTTC. It yields the protein CASSLDRVYGYTF.

The chain couples TRBV5-1 to TRBJ2-2; 9 bases line up with TRBD1. The CDR3 consists of 13 residues. Per germline, CDR1 SGHRS and CDR2 YFSETQ. V gave up 4 bases and J gave up 6 bases; unmatched junction bases: 1. In nucleotides, the CDR3 is TGCGCCAGCAGCAGACAGGGGGCCGGGGAGCTGTTTTTT. The encoded protein is CASSRQGAGELFF.

The chain uses TRBV2 and TRBJ2-1, with 11 bases matching TRBD1. Germline CDR1 reads SNHLY; CDR2 reads FYNNEI. Germline trimming cut 9 bases from V and 4 bases from J; bases unmatched to any gene: 5. The CDR3 totals 14 residues. The CDR3 region is CARPRDRGYNEQFF. CDR3 sequence (DNA): TGTGCCAGACCCCGGGACAGGGGGTACAATGAGCAGTTCTTC.